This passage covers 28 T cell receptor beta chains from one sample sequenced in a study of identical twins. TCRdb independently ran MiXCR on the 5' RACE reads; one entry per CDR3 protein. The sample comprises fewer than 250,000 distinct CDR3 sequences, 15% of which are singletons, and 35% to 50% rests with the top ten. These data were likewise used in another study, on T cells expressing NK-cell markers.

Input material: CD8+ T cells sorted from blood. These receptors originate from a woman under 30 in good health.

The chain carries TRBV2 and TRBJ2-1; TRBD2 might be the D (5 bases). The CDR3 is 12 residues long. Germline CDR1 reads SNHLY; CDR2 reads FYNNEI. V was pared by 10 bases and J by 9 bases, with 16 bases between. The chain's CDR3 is CAIHGGSGEQFF. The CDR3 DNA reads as TGTGCCATACACGGAGGCTCGGGTGAGCAGTTCTTC.

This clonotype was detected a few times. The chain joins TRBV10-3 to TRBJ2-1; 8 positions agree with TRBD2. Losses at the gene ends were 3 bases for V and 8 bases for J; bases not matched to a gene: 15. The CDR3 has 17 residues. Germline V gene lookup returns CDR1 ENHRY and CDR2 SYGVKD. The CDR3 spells CAISDPRGRGGTDEQFF. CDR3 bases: TGTGCCATCAGTGATCCCAGGGGACGGGGGGGCACGGATGAGCAGTTCTTC.

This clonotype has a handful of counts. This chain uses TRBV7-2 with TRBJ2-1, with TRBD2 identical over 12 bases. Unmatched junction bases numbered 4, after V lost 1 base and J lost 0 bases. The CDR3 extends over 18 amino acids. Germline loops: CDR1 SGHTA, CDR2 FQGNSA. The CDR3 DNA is TGTGCCAGCAGCTTAGGGCTAGCGGGGGGGGGCTCCTACAATGAGCAGTTCTTC. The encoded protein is CASSLGLAGGGSYNEQFF. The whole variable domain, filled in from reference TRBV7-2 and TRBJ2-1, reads GAGVSQSPSNKVTEKGKDVELRCDPISGHTALYWYRQSLGQGLEFLIYFQGNSAPDKSGLPSDRFSAERTGGSVSTLTIQRTQQEDSAVYLCASSLGLAGGGSYNEQFFGPGTRLTVL.

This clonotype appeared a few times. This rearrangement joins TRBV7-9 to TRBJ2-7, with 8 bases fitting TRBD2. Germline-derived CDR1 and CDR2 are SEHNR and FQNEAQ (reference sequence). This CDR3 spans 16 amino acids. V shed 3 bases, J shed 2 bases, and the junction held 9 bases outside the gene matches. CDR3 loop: CASSFPGRGDPYEQYF. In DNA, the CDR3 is TGTGCCAGCAGCTTTCCCGGGAGGGGGGACCCCTACGAGCAGTACTTC.

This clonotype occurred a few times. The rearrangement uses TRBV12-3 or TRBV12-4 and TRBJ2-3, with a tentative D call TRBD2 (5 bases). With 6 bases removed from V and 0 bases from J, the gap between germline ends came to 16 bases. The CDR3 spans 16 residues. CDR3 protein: CASRKKAVDSTDTQYF. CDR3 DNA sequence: TGTGCCAGCAGGAAAAAAGCGGTGGACAGCACAGATACGCAGTATTTT.

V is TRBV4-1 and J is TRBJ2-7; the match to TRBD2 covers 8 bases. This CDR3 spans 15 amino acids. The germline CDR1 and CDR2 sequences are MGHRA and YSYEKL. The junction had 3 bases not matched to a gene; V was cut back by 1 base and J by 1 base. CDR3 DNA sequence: TGCGCCAGCAGCCAAGCTCGACTAGCGTCCTACGAGCAGTACTTC. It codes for CASSQARLASYEQYF.

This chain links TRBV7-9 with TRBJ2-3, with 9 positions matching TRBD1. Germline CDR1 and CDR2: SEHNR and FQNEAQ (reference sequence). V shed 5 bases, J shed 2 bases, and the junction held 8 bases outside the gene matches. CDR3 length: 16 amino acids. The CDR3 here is CASSARDRVHTDTQYF. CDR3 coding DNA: TGTGCCAGCAGCGCCCGGGACAGGGTTCACACAGATACGCAGTATTTT. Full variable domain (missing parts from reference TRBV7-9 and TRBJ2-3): DTGVSQNPRHKITKRGQNVTFRCDPISEHNRLYWYRQTLGQGPEFLTYFQNEAQLEKSRLLSDRFSAERPKGSFSTLEIQRTEQGDSAMYLCASSARDRVHTDTQYFGPGTRLTVL.

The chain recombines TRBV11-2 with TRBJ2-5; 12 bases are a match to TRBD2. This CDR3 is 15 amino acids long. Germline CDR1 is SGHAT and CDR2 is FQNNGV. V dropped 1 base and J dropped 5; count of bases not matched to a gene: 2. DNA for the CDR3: TGTGCCAGCAGCTTAGGGACTAGCGGGACGGAGACCCAGTACTTC. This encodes CASSLGTSGTETQYF.

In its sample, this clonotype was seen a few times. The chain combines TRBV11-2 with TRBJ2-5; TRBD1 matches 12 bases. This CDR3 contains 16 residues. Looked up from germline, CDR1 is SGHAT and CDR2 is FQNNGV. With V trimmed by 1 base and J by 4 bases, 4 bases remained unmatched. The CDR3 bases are TGTGCCAGCAGCTTAGCCGGGACAGGGGGCGGAGAGACCCAGTACTTC. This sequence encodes CASSLAGTGGGETQYF.

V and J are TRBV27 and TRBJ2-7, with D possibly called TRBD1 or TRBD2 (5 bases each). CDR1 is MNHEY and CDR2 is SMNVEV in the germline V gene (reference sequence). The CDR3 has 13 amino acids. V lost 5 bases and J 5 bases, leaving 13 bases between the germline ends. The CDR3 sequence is CASSGGRGNEQYF. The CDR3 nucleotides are TGTGCCAGCAGTGGGGGTAGGGGAAACGAGCAGTACTTC.

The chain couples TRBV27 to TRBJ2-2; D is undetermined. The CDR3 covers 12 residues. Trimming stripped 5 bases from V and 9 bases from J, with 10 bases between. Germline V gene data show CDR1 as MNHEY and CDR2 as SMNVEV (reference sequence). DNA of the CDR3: TGTGCCAGCAGTCCTTCCCCAAGGGAGCTGTTTTTT. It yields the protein CASSPSPRELFF.

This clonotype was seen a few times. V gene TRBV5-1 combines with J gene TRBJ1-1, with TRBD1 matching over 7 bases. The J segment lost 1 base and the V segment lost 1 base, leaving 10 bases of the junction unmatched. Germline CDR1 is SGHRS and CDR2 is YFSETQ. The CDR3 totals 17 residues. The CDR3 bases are TGCGCCAGCAGCTTGTACAGGGGCTGGGGAGAGAACACTGAAGCTTTCTTT. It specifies CASSLYRGWGENTEAFF.

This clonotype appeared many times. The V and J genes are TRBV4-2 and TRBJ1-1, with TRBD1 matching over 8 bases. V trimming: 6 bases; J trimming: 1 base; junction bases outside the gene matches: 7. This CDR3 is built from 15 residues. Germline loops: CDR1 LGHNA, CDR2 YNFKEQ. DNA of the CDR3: TGTGCCAGCAGTTCAGGGGGCAGGGGGAACACTGAAGCTTTCTTT. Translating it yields CASSSGGRGNTEAFF.

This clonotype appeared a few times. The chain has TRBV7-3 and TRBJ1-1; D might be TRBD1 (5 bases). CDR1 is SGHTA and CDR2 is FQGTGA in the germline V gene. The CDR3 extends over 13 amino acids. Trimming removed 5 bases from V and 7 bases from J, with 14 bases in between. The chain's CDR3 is CASSPTGALEAFF. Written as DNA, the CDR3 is TGTGCCAGCAGCCCAACCGGGGCTCTTGAAGCTTTCTTT.

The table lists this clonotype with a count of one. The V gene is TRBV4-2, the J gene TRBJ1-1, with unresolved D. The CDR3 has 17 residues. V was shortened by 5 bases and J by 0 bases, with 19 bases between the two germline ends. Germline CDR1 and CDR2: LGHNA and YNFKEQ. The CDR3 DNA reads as TGTGCCAGCAGCGGACGCGACATACGCGAACTGAACACTGAAGCTTTCTTT. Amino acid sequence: CASSGRDIRELNTEAFF.

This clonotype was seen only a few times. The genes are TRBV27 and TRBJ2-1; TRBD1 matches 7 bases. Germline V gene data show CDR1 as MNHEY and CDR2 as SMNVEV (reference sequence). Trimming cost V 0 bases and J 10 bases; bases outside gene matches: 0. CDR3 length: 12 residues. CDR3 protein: CASSLSTGEQFF. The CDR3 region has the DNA TGTGCCAGCAGTTTATCGACAGGGGAGCAGTTCTTC.

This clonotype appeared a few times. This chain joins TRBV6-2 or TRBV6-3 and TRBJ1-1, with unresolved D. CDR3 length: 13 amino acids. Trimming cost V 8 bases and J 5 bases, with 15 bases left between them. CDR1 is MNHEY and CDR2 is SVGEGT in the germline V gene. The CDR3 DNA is TGTGCCAGCGGCAACCCTCCGGGGACTGAAGCTTTCTTT. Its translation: CASGNPPGTEAFF.

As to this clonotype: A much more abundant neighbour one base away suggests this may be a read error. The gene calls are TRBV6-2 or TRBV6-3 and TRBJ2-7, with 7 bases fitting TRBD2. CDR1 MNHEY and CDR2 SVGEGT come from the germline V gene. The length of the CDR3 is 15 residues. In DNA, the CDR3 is TGTGCCGGCAGCGAGGAAGAGGGAGGGCCCTACGAGCAGTACTTC. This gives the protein CAGSEEEGGPYEQYF.

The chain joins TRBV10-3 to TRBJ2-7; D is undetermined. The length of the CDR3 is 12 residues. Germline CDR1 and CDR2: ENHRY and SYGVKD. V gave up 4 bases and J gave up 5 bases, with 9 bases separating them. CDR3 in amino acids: CAISGPRDEQYF. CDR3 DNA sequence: TGTGCCATCAGTGGGCCTCGGGACGAGCAGTACTTC.

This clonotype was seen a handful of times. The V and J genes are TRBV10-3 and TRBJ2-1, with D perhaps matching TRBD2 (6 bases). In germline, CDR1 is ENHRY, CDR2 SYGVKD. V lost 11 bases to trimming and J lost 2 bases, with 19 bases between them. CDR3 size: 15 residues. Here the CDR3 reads CAVGVRRETYNEQFF. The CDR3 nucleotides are TGTGCCGTTGGGGTTCGCCGGGAGACCTACAATGAGCAGTTCTTC.

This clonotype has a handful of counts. CDR3 sequence: CASRASSGSRYEQYF. CDR3 in DNA: TGTGCCAGCAGGGCCTCTAGCGGGAGTCGGTACGAGCAGTACTTC. V gene TRBV2 combines with J gene TRBJ2-7; 10 bases align to TRBD2. The V gene's germline CDR1 is SNHLY and CDR2 FYNNEI. The CDR3 has 15 residues. V lost 6 bases and J lost 4; bases outside the gene matches: 9.

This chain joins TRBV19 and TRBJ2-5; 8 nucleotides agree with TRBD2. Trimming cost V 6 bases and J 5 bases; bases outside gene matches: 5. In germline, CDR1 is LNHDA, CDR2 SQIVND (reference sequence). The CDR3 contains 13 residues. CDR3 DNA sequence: TGTGCCAGTAGGCAGCGGGAGAGGGAGACCCAGTACTTC. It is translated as CASRQRERETQYF.

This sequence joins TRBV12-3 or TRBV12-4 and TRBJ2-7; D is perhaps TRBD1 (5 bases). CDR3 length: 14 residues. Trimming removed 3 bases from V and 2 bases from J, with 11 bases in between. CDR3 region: CASSFGHAAYEQYF. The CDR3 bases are TGTGCCAGCAGTTTCGGACACGCGGCCTACGAGCAGTACTTC.

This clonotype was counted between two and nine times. Here the CDR3 reads CASSYTENNEQFF. The CDR3 bases are TGTGCCAGCAGTTATACGGAAAACAATGAGCAGTTCTTC. The chain employs TRBV6-2 or TRBV6-3 and TRBJ2-1; D gene uncertain. The CDR3 totals 13 residues. Trimming shortened V by 3 bases and J by 5 bases, and 8 bases separated the two germline ends. Germline loops: CDR1 MNHEY, CDR2 SVGEGT.

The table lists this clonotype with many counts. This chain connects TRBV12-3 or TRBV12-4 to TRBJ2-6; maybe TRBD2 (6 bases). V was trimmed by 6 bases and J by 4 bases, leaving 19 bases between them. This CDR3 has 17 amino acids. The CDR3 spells CASREPFGGAGANVLTF. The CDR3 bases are TGTGCCAGCAGGGAACCCTTCGGAGGGGCCGGGGCCAACGTCCTGACTTTC.

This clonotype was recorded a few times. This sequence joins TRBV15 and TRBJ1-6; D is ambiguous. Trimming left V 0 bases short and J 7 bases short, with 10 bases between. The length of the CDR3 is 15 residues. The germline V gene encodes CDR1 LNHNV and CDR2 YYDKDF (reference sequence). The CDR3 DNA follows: TGTGCCACCAGCAGAGATGAGTACAGCAATTCACCCCTCCACTTT. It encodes CATSRDEYSNSPLHF.

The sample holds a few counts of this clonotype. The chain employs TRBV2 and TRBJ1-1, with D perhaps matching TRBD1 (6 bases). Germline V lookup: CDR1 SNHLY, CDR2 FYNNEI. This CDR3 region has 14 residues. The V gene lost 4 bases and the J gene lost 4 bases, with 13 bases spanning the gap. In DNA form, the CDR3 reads TGTGCCAGCAGTGTGGGCAGGGGATCCACTGAAGCTTTCTTT. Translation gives CASSVGRGSTEAFF.

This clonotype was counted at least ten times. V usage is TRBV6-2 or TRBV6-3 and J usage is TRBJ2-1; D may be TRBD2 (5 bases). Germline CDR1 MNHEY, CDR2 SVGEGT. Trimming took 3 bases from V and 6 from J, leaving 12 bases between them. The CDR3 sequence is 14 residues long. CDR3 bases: TGTGCCAGCAGTTATCTTGGTACTAGCAATGAGCAGTTCTTC. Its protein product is CASSYLGTSNEQFF.